The clone carrying this T cell receptor (beta chain) was counted at least ten times. Its antigen is currently unknown. These data are taken from a study of Graves' ophthalmopathy and Graves' hyperthyroidism. Study at large: The collection of peripheral blood took place at initial diagnosis, before any treatment.

Study outcomes and limitations: Blood repertoires reportedly contained most expanded thyroid clonotypes above 0.001 frequency.

The authors amplified TCR beta CDR3 regions from RNA transcripts. First-round RT-PCR relied on HTBI primers, and a second-round multiplex PCR came next. TCRdb redid the calling of the multiplex PCR reads with MiXCR, one entry per CDR3 protein. This sample has about 210,000 distinct CDR3 sequences, with around 28% found just once. Germline V gives CDR1 SEHNR, CDR2 FQNEAQ (reference sequence). Between the trimmed V and J ends, which lost 1 base and 7 bases, there was a span of 4 bases. The CDR3 spans 11 residues. What was sequenced was peripheral blood. The TCR was taken from a man aged 50-59 years with Graves' ophthalmopathy. The chain joins TRBV7-9 to TRBJ1-1; D is unresolved. The CDR3 protein is CASSLEGEAFF. The CDR3 DNA reads as TGTGCCAGCAGCTTAGAAGGTGAAGCTTTCTTT.